This T cell receptor beta chain comes out of a study of response to subunit inactivated influenza vaccine. CDR3 length: 16 residues. The germline V gene encodes CDR1 SGHRS and CDR2 YFSETQ. The V gene lost 4 bases and the J gene lost 0 bases, with 13 bases spanning the gap. TCRdb re-analysed the RT-PCR reads in MiXCR, keeping a single row per CDR3 protein. Of about 240,000 distinct CDR3 sequences in the sample, over 9% were seen once. The chain employs TRBV5-1 and TRBJ2-2; a weak D match, TRBD1 (6 bases). The sample consisted of non-naive T cells sorted from PBMCs, taken 14 to 15 days before vaccination. This clonotype originated in a man aged 45-65 years who received an inactivated influenza vaccine. The CDR3, as DNA: TGCGCCAGCAGCCGGACCGGGACAACGAACACCGGGGAGCTGTTTTTT. Protein sequence: CASSRTGTTNTGELFF.